Described below is a single T cell receptor (beta chain) sequence and its context. Its antigen remains unidentified. The sample originates from a study of T cells in Graves' hyperthyroidism and ophthalmopathy. Regarding the study as a whole: Blood samples included most of the expanded thyroid clonotypes exceeding 0.001. For ophthalmopathy, model prediction preceded onset by a median about 6.4 months.

Participants, patients aged 18 to 65, had newly diagnosed hyperthyroidism with a duration under 2 months. CDR3 length: 13 residues. The germline CDR1 and CDR2 sequences are MNHEY and SMNVEV (reference sequence). Trimming removed 5 bases from V and 4 bases from J, with 9 bases in between. TCR beta CDR3 sequences were amplified from RNA transcripts. The HTBI primer set was used in a first-round RT-PCR of the TCR CDR3. TCRdb itself ran the multiplex PCR reads through MiXCR, one entry per CDR3 protein. The profile covers more than 500,000 distinct CDR3 sequences, with approximately 14% appearing a single time and about 15% taken by the ten largest.

Material: blood. The receptor was derived from a woman aged 40 to 50 with Graves' hyperthyroidism. V usage is TRBV27 and J usage is TRBJ1-5, with D maybe TRBD1 (5 bases). CDR3 coding DNA: TGTGCCAGCAGTCTACAGGAAAATCAGCCCCAGCATTTT. Protein: CASSLQENQPQHF.